Following are 24 T cell receptor beta chains from one sample sequenced in a study of chemoradiotherapy in HPV16-positive cancers. Produced via immunoSEQ multiplex PCR; TCRdb's table is partial and in-frame only. This sample carries approximately 7,200 clones, 60% to 85% of them seen once, and the ten largest clones take approximately 19%. The material was obtained from a patient who underwent chemoradiotherapy. The source is a human donor with HPV-associated anogenital cancer.

The rearrangement joins TRBV2 to TRBJ1-4; 9 nucleotides line up with TRBD1. The germline CDR1 and CDR2 sequences are SNHLY and FYNNEI. The ends lost 8 bases at V and 5 bases at J; junction bases unmatched: 6. CDR3 length: 14 amino acids. CDR3 DNA: TGTGCCAGCCTCCTTGGACAGGGGAATGAAAAACTGTTTTTT. It codes for CASLLGQGNEKLFF.

Regarding this clone: One junction end disagrees with the germline gene, perhaps due to a read error. This sequence joins TRBV7-7 and TRBJ2-5; TRBD2 is a possible D gene (7 bases). This CDR3 has 15 amino acids. Germline assignment: CDR1 SSHAT and CDR2 FNYEAQ (reference sequence). The CDR3 sequence: CASSLGGEGQETQYF. As DNA, the CDR3 is TGTGCTAGCAGCTTAGGGGGGGAGGGTCAAGAGACCCAGTACTTC.

The chain has TRBV27 and TRBJ2-1; no clear D. Germline loops: CDR1 MNHEY, CDR2 SMNVEV (reference sequence). Trimming cost V 3 bases and J 0 bases, with 6 bases left between them. This CDR3 comprises 14 residues. As DNA, the CDR3 is TGTGCCAGCAGTTTCCGCGGCTCCTACAATGAGCAGTTCTTC. Protein sequence: CASSFRGSYNEQFF.

The V and J genes are TRBV7-9 and TRBJ2-2; the D gene could be TRBD1 or TRBD2 (5 bases each). Trimming took off 3 bases at V and 1 base at J, with 15 bases between the two ends. The CDR3 extends over 17 amino acids. The germline CDR1 and CDR2 sequences are SEHNR and FQNEAQ (reference sequence). CDR3 DNA sequence: TGTGCCAGCAGCTTTTCGGGGCTTGGACAGAACACCGGGGAGCTGTTTTTT. Translation gives CASSFSGLGQNTGELFF.

This clone showed up just a few times. The chain is built from TRBV6-1 and TRBJ2-3; the D is unclear. The V gene's germline CDR1 is MNHNS and CDR2 SASEGT. This CDR3 region has 12 residues. The V end was cut by 3 bases, the J end by 7 bases, with 8 bases between. The chain's CDR3 is CASSDTIYTQYF. The DNA of the CDR3 is TGTGCCAGCAGTGACACGATTTATACGCAGTATTTT.

This clone was found once. The chain employs TRBV4-2 and TRBJ2-2, with D uncertain. The germline V gene has CDR1 LGHNA and CDR2 YNFKEQ. V lost 5 bases and J 4 bases, leaving 17 bases between the germline ends. This CDR3 region has 16 residues. The DNA for the CDR3 is TGTGCCAGCAGCTCAAGGCGAACATTCGCCACCGGGGAGCTGTTTTTT. It codes for CASSSRRTFATGELFF.

The chain recombines TRBV18 with TRBJ2-5, with 7 bases fitting TRBD2. V shed 2 bases, J shed 0 bases, and the junction held 6 bases outside the gene matches. This CDR3 has 16 residues. Per germline, CDR1 KGHSH and CDR2 LQKENI. CDR3 protein: CASSPTLAVNQETQYF. The CDR3 DNA follows: TGTGCCAGCTCACCAACCCTAGCGGTGAACCAAGAGACCCAGTACTTC. The full variable domain, with the rest looked up from reference TRBV18 and TRBJ2-5, is NAGVMQNPRHLVRRRGQEARLRCSPMKGHSHVYWYRQLPEEGLKFMVYLQKENIIDESGMPKERFSAEFPKEGPSILRIQQVVRGDSAAYFCASSPTLAVNQETQYFGPGTRLLVL.

The chain carries TRBV7-9 and TRBJ1-1, with a tentative D call TRBD1 (5 bases). Trimming left V 1 base short and J 4 bases short, with 13 bases between. Germline V gene data show CDR1 as SEHNR and CDR2 as FQNEAQ (reference sequence). The CDR3 has 15 amino acids. CDR3 coding DNA: TGTGCCAGCAGCTTAGATGGGGCGCGGGGCACTGAAGCTTTCTTT. This gives the protein CASSLDGARGTEAFF.

The rearrangement joins TRBV19 to TRBJ2-7; TRBD1 matches at 8 bases. The CDR3 extends over 16 amino acids. The J segment lost 2 bases and the V segment lost 7 bases, leaving 13 bases of the junction unmatched. Germline values: CDR1 LNHDA, CDR2 SQIVND (reference sequence). CDR3 in amino acids: CASNPGGTGGTYEQYF. CDR3 DNA sequence: TGTGCCAGTAATCCAGGGGGGACAGGTGGAACCTACGAGCAGTACTTC.

The V gene is TRBV28, the J gene TRBJ1-2; no clear D. Germline CDR1 is MDHEN and CDR2 is SYDVKM. V lost 3 bases to trimming and J lost 1 base, with 3 bases between them. There are 12 residues in the CDR3. The CDR3 loop is CASSLNNYGYTF. CDR3 DNA: TGTGCCAGCAGTTTGAATAACTATGGCTACACCTTC.

V gene TRBV19 combines with J gene TRBJ1-1, with D unclear. This CDR3 region has 13 residues. Trimming pared 5 bases from V and 3 bases from J, leaving 10 bases between. CDR1 is LNHDA, CDR2 SQIVND, per germline (reference sequence). The CDR3 reads CASSAGLHTEAFF. The CDR3 nucleotides are TGTGCCAGTAGTGCGGGGTTGCACACTGAAGCTTTCTTT. The full variable domain, with the rest looked up from reference TRBV19 and TRBJ1-1, is DGGITQSPKYLFRKEGQNVTLSCEQNLNHDAMYWYRQDPGQGLRLIYYSQIVNDFQKGDIAEGYSVSREKKESFPLTVTSAQKNPTAFYLCASSAGLHTEAFFGQGTRLTVV.

About this clone: This sample also contains other DNA sequences that code for the same CDR3. The CDR3 bases are TGTGCCAGCAGTTTACAGGGAACCGGGGAGCTGTTTTTT. Amino acids: CASSLQGTGELFF. V usage is TRBV27 and J usage is TRBJ2-2; D might be TRBD1 (5 bases). The germline V and J ends were trimmed by 2 bases and 5 bases, with 6 bases remaining between them. Germline V gene sequence: CDR1 MNHEY, CDR2 SMNVEV (reference sequence). This CDR3 is built from 13 residues.

The CDR3 sequence is CAIKGTQGDNEQFF. Written as DNA, the CDR3 is TGTGCCATCAAAGGGACACAGGGGGACAATGAGCAGTTCTTC. This chain links TRBV10-3 with TRBJ2-1; 8 positions agree with TRBD1. The trim removed 7 bases at V and 5 bases at J, leaving 7 bases unmatched. The CDR3 totals 14 residues. Germline CDR1 reads ENHRY; CDR2 reads SYGVKD.

The chain links TRBV18 to TRBJ2-5; 7 nucleotides agree with TRBD1. The end of the DNA fits TRBJ2-7 better, so the J call may be wrong. Germline assignment: CDR1 KGHSH and CDR2 LQKENI. The CDR3 is made up of 14 amino acids. The CDR3 nucleotides are TGTGCCAGCTCACGGGACAGCCTTTCCTACGAGCAGTACTTC. Translating it yields CASSRDSLSYEQYF.

The V call is TRBV5-4, the J call TRBJ2-4; 8 bases map to TRBD2. In germline, CDR1 is SGHNT, CDR2 YYREEE (reference sequence). There are 15 residues in the CDR3. The trim removed 0 bases at V and 5 bases at J, leaving 4 bases unmatched. The CDR3 spells CASSLVSGGQNIQYF. The CDR3 DNA follows: TGTGCCAGCAGCTTGGTCAGCGGGGGCCAAAACATTCAGTACTTC.

The chain has TRBV7-6 and TRBJ2-2; 7 bases align to TRBD1. Germline CDR1 and CDR2: SGHVS and FNYEAQ. V shed 1 base and J 7 bases; nucleotides not matched to a gene: 3. The length of the CDR3 is 14 residues. The CDR3 spells CASSLEGADGELFF. DNA of the CDR3: TGTGCCAGCAGCTTAGAGGGGGCAGACGGGGAGCTGTTTTTT.

J is TRBJ1-5 and V is TRBV27; maybe TRBD1 (5 bases). The CDR3 is 15 amino acids. V dropped 6 bases and J dropped 7 bases, with 19 bases sitting between them. Germline V lookup: CDR1 MNHEY, CDR2 SMNVEV (reference sequence). Here the CDR3 reads CASSRLGQGSQPQHF. The CDR3 DNA sequence: TGTGCCAGCAGCCGGCTGGGGCAGGGCTCCCAGCCCCAGCATTTT.

This chain uses TRBV11-3 with TRBJ2-1; 15 bases line up with TRBD2. Germline V lookup: CDR1 SGHNT, CDR2 YENEEA. V shed 3 bases and J 7 bases; nucleotides not matched to a gene: 1. The length of the CDR3 is 15 residues. CDR3 loop: CASSLGLAGGNEQFF. Here the CDR3 DNA reads TGTGCCAGCAGCTTGGGACTAGCGGGAGGAAATGAGCAGTTCTTC. The variable domain in full, with the rest retrieved from reference TRBV11-3 and TRBJ2-1, is EAGVVQSPRYKIIEKKQPVAFWCNPISGHNTLYWYLQNLGQGPELLIRYENEEAVDDSQLPKDRFSAERLKGVDSTLKIQPAELGDSAVYLCASSLGLAGGNEQFFGPGTRLTVL.

The chain joins TRBV6-5 to TRBJ1-5, with D perhaps matching TRBD1 (6 bases). In germline, CDR1 is MNHEY, CDR2 SVGAGI. The V end lost 8 bases, the J end lost 0 bases, and 11 bases lay between the germline ends. The CDR3 runs 14 residues. The CDR3 nucleotides read TGTGCCAGCGGGGGGGCTTATAGCAATCAGCCCCAGCATTTT. Amino acid sequence: CASGGAYSNQPQHF.

The chain has TRBV10-1 and TRBJ1-1; the match to TRBD1 covers 8 bases. The V segment lost 5 bases and the J segment 6 bases; nucleotides outside the gene matches: 8. Germline CDR1 is WNHNN and CDR2 is SYGVQD (reference sequence). The CDR3 totals 14 residues. The CDR3 loop reads CASSNRGETAEAFF. DNA of the CDR3: TGCGCCAGCAGTAACAGGGGGGAAACGGCTGAAGCTTTCTTT.

The chain is built from TRBV5-6 and TRBJ2-7; D is unclear. The V gene lost 5 bases and the J gene lost 0 bases, with 9 bases spanning the gap. The CDR3 is 13 amino acids. Germline-derived CDR1 and CDR2 are SGHDT and YYEEEE. The CDR3 bases are TGTGCCAGCAGTGGGTTGAGCTCCTACGAGCAGTACTTC. This gives the protein CASSGLSSYEQYF.

This clone appeared once. The V call is TRBV29-1, the J call TRBJ2-7; 8 bases align to TRBD2. CDR1 and CDR2 (germline): SQVTM, ANQGSEA. Trimming cost V 6 bases and J 2 bases; bases outside gene matches: 6. The CDR3 has 13 amino acids. The CDR3 DNA reads as TGCAGCGTCGATACGGGGGGGACCTACGAGCAGTACTTC. It yields the protein CSVDTGGTYEQYF.

The rearrangement joins TRBV4-2 to TRBJ2-5, with 12 nucleotides matching TRBD2. Per the germline V gene, CDR1 is LGHNA and CDR2 is YNFKEQ. The CDR3 consists of 18 residues. J was trimmed by 0 bases and V by 0 bases; bases with no gene match: 5. The CDR3 loop reads CASSQDTSGGFDQETQYF. For the CDR3, the DNA is TGTGCCAGCAGCCAAGATACTAGCGGGGGGTTCGACCAAGAGACCCAGTACTTC.

The V gene is TRBV23-1, the J gene TRBJ1-5; 7 bases align to TRBD1. TRBV23-1 is placed among ORFs of uncertain function. V gave up 7 bases and J gave up 2 bases; unmatched junction bases: 8. There are 15 residues in the CDR3. The CDR3 is CASTPDRERNQPQHF. Here the CDR3 DNA reads TGCGCCAGCACACCAGACAGGGAACGCAATCAGCCCCAGCATTTT.